The 16 T cell receptor beta chains below come from one sample, sequenced in a study of radiation and T cells in renal cell carcinoma. The treatment: 15 Gy SBRT to primary tumor, nephrectomy 4 weeks later. Repertoires were generated with immunoSEQ multiplex PCR, while TCRdb's copy carries only in-frame clones and drops some. The sample consists of roughly 23,000 clones, more than 40% of them appearing once. This specimen consisted of tumor tissue, obtained from a patient whose treatment included radiotherapy and nephrectomy. These receptors all come from a woman in her forties or fifties with renal cell carcinoma.

The CDR3 region is CASSWRTNTGELFF. The CDR3 DNA reads TGTGCCAGCAGTTGGAGAACGAACACCGGGGAGCTGTTTTTT. V usage is TRBV2 and J usage is TRBJ2-2, with D uncertain. Trimming shortened V by 5 bases and J by 0 bases, and 7 bases separated the two germline ends. Germline V CDR1 and CDR2: SNHLY, FYNNEI. The CDR3 has 14 amino acids.

The chain is built from TRBV5-1 and TRBJ1-2; D is uncertain. Germline V gene lookup returns CDR1 SGHRS and CDR2 YFSETQ. The CDR3 totals 16 residues. With 0 bases removed from V and 1 base from J, the gap between germline ends came to 13 bases. CDR3 coding DNA: TGCGCCAGCAGCTTGGACGGGAGGGTCCTTAACTATGGCTACACCTTC. Protein sequence: CASSLDGRVLNYGYTF.

This chain links TRBV5-5 with TRBJ1-6; the D gene is possibly TRBD1 (5 bases). Germline loops: CDR1 SGHKS, CDR2 YYEKEE (reference sequence). CDR3 length: 15 residues. V was clipped by 3 bases and J by 10 bases, with 17 bases between them. The CDR3 DNA follows: TGTGCCAGCAGCTCCGGACACAGGTTAGGGTCACCCCTCCACTTT. Protein: CASSSGHRLGSPLHF.

This chain links TRBV7-9 with TRBJ1-1; possible D gene TRBD1, 5 bases. This CDR3 is 15 amino acids long. Germline V gene lookup returns CDR1 SEHNR and CDR2 FQNEAQ (reference sequence). V was trimmed by 0 bases and J by 4 bases, leaving 12 bases between them. CDR3 sequence: CASSLAMGQATEAFF. As DNA, the CDR3 is TGTGCCAGCAGCTTAGCGATGGGGCAGGCCACTGAAGCTTTCTTT. The full variable domain, its missing parts supplied by reference TRBV7-9 and TRBJ1-1, is DTGVSQNPRHKITKRGQNVTFRCDPISEHNRLYWYRQTLGQGPEFLTYFQNEAQLEKSRLLSDRFSAERPKGSFSTLEIQRTEQGDSAMYLCASSLAMGQATEAFFGQGTRLTVV.

The chain has TRBV7-9 and TRBJ2-2; D is perhaps TRBD2 (5 bases). This CDR3 region has 16 residues. The ends were cut back, 1 base at V and 5 bases at J, with 14 bases in the middle. Germline CDR1 is SEHNR and CDR2 is FQNEAQ (reference sequence). The CDR3 protein is CASSLGREERTGELFF. The CDR3 coding sequence is TGTGCCAGCAGCTTAGGCCGGGAAGAGAGGACCGGGGAGCTGTTTTTT.

The chain is built from TRBV29-1 and TRBJ1-1; a possible D gene is TRBD1 (5 bases). The CDR3 has 13 residues. The germline CDR1 and CDR2 sequences are SQVTM and ANQGSEA. Trimming shortened V by 7 bases and J by 5 bases, and 17 bases separated the two germline ends. The CDR3 nucleotides are TGCAGCGCCTGTCCTAGCGGGGGAACTGAAGCTTTCTTT. It specifies CSACPSGGTEAFF.

This chain connects TRBV7-8 to TRBJ2-7; a possible D gene is TRBD2 (6 bases). Trimming took 5 bases from V and 3 from J, leaving 14 bases between them. The CDR3 extends over 14 amino acids. Germline lookup yields CDR1 SGHVS and CDR2 FQNEAQ. CDR3 region: CASSPPVGGYEQYF. The CDR3 bases are TGTGCCAGCAGCCCCCCTGTCGGGGGCTACGAGCAGTACTTC.

This clone was detected a few times. The chain uses TRBV19 and TRBJ1-6; maybe TRBD1 (5 bases). The ends were cut back, 4 bases at V and 6 bases at J, with 19 bases in the middle. The CDR3 spans 17 residues. The V gene's germline CDR1 is LNHDA and CDR2 SQIVND (reference sequence). CDR3: CASSTLKLGDFNSPLHF. As DNA, the CDR3 is TGTGCCAGTAGTACCCTTAAGCTGGGGGACTTTAATTCACCCCTCCACTTT. The variable domain in full, completed from reference TRBV19 and TRBJ1-6, reads DGGITQSPKYLFRKEGQNVTLSCEQNLNHDAMYWYRQDPGQGLRLIYYSQIVNDFQKGDIAEGYSVSREKKESFPLTVTSAQKNPTAFYLCASSTLKLGDFNSPLHFGNGTRLTVT.

The V and J genes are TRBV29-1 and TRBJ2-5; 7 bases line up with TRBD1. The CDR3 runs 13 residues. The ends lost 7 bases at V and 6 bases at J; junction bases unmatched: 11. Germline CDR1 reads SQVTM; CDR2 reads ANQGSEA. The CDR3 region is CSGQRAGGQTQYF. In nucleotides, the CDR3 is TGCAGCGGGCAAAGGGCAGGGGGTCAGACCCAGTACTTC.

This clone appeared a few times. V is TRBV4-3 and J is TRBJ2-7; the D gene could be TRBD1 or TRBD2 (6 bases each). The CDR3 consists of 16 residues. Trimming stripped 4 bases from V and 2 bases from J, with 18 bases between. Germline V lookup: CDR1 LGHNA, CDR2 YSLEER. The CDR3 region has the DNA TGCGCCAGCAGCCTCGCTGGGCCGGGGGCGCCCTACGAGCAGTACTTC. Its protein is CASSLAGPGAPYEQYF.

The rearrangement uses TRBV11-2 and TRBJ1-4; 7 bases agree with TRBD1. In germline, CDR1 is SGHAT, CDR2 FQNNGV. The CDR3 runs to 12 residues. Trimming took 5 bases from V and 8 from J; bases not matched to a gene: 2. CDR3 in DNA: TGTGCCAGCAGCCCACAGGGGGAAAAACTGTTTTTT. Encoded protein: CASSPQGEKLFF.

This chain links TRBV29-1 with TRBJ1-2; no reliable D call. In germline, CDR1 is SQVTM, CDR2 ANQGSEA. V was cut by 6 bases and J by 0 bases, with 17 bases left in between. The CDR3 totals 15 residues. The DNA for the CDR3 is TGCAGCGTCGCCCTGGTGGGCCAAGCTAACTATGGCTACACCTTC. Amino acid sequence: CSVALVGQANYGYTF.

A remark on this clone: Other DNA sequences of this sample code for an identical CDR3. V usage is TRBV6-6 and J usage is TRBJ1-1, with 9 bases fitting TRBD1. The CDR3 consists of 15 residues. The trim removed 6 bases at V and 1 base at J, leaving 6 bases unmatched. Germline V CDR1 and CDR2: MNHNY, SVGAGI (reference sequence). In DNA form, the CDR3 reads TGTGCCAGCAGCACCTTGGACAGGGGGAACACTGAAGCTTTCTTT. Translated, it gives CASSTLDRGNTEAFF.

The chain joins TRBV19 to TRBJ1-5, with 8 bases matching TRBD1. V lost 5 bases, J lost 8 bases, and 8 bases stayed unmatched. The CDR3 spans 14 residues. CDR1 is LNHDA, CDR2 SQIVND, per germline (reference sequence). The CDR3 loop reads CASSPRTGSKPQHF. The CDR3 DNA reads TGTGCCAGTAGTCCGCGGACAGGGAGCAAGCCCCAGCATTTT.

The chain combines TRBV6-1 with TRBJ1-1; D gene ambiguous. Germline lookup yields CDR1 MNHNS and CDR2 SASEGT. This CDR3 spans 14 amino acids. The V and J ends lost 5 bases and 5 bases respectively, with 15 bases between them. The CDR3 coding sequence is TGTGCCAGCAGTCCACCATTCGGTGGGACTGAAGCTTTCTTT. It specifies CASSPPFGGTEAFF.

The chain combines TRBV4-1 with TRBJ2-5; 10 bases line up with TRBD1. CDR1 is MGHRA, CDR2 YSYEKL, per germline. Losses at the gene ends were 3 bases for V and 2 bases for J; bases not matched to a gene: 6. The CDR3 spans 16 residues. CDR3 residues: CASSQKPGQGQETQYF. The CDR3 nucleotides read TGCGCCAGCAGCCAGAAGCCGGGACAGGGGCAAGAGACCCAGTACTTC.